The 19 T cell receptor beta chains below come from one sample, sequenced in a study of T cell changes during pregnancy in multiple sclerosis. Repertoires were generated with immunoSEQ multiplex PCR, while TCRdb's copy carries only in-frame clones and drops some. The data contain 50,000 to 55,000 clones, 90% to 95% of them singletons. The sequenced sample was CD4+ T cells from peripheral blood mononuclear cells, obtained after pregnancy. The receptors originated from a female donor with multiple sclerosis, enrolled in a pregnancy study.

This sequence joins TRBV4-1 and TRBJ2-5, with a weak D call TRBD2 (5 bases). The germline gives CDR1 MGHRA, CDR2 YSYEKL. This CDR3 region has 14 residues. The V and J ends lost 4 bases and 4 bases respectively, with 13 bases between them. In nucleotides, the CDR3 is TGCGCCAGCAGCCCGGACTGGGCTCGAGAGACCCAGTACTTC. This sequence encodes CASSPDWARETQYF.

The V gene is TRBV10-3, the J gene TRBJ2-7; TRBD1 aligns across 7 bases. J was trimmed by 5 bases and V by 10 bases; bases with no gene match: 17. The CDR3 loop spans 15 amino acids. Germline loops: CDR1 ENHRY, CDR2 SYGVKD. The CDR3 DNA sequence: TGTGCCACCGGAGAGTGGCCGGGGACAGCCCACGAGCAGTACTTC. Protein product: CATGEWPGTAHEQYF.

The chain combines TRBV6-1 with TRBJ2-7, with a weak D call TRBD1 (6 bases). Trimming stripped 0 bases from V and 0 bases from J, with 9 bases between. Germline V gives CDR1 MNHNS, CDR2 SASEGT. The CDR3 length is 15 residues. CDR3 nucleotide sequence: TGTGCCAGCAGTGAAGCCTGGACAGCCTCCTACGAGCAGTACTTC. Its translation is CASSEAWTASYEQYF.

The chain links TRBV11-2 to TRBJ2-1; a weak D match, TRBD2 (6 bases). V lost 1 base, J lost 15 bases, and 19 bases lay in between. Looked up from germline, CDR1 is SGHAT and CDR2 is FQNNGV. The CDR3 runs 14 residues. CDR3 DNA: TGTGCCAGCAGCTTAGTTTACAGGACTAATAATCGGTTCTTC. Translated: CASSLVYRTNNRFF.

The V gene is TRBV5-4, the J gene TRBJ2-7; 8 bases map to TRBD2. This CDR3 spans 15 amino acids. CDR1 is SGHNT and CDR2 is YYREEE in the germline V gene (reference sequence). After removal of 0 bases from V and 2 bases from J, the junction contained 4 bases not matched to a gene. CDR3 DNA: TGTGCCAGCAGCTTGGCCGTCGGGGGGGCCTACGAGCAGTACTTC. This codes for CASSLAVGGAYEQYF.

The J gene is TRBJ2-5, the V gene TRBV6-4; maybe TRBD1 (5 bases). Looked up from germline, CDR1 is MRHNA and CDR2 is SNTAGT. V lost 4 bases to trimming and J lost 8 bases, with 14 bases between them. The CDR3 has 13 amino acids. The CDR3 DNA reads as TGTGCCAGCAGTGGACAGCCCGCCGGAACCCAGTACTTC. This gives the protein CASSGQPAGTQYF.

The chain recombines TRBV19 with TRBJ2-7; 10 nucleotides agree with TRBD2. From germline, CDR1 is LNHDA and CDR2 SQIVND (reference sequence). The CDR3 is 16 residues long. V dropped 3 bases and J dropped 6; count of bases not matched to a gene: 11. CDR3 sequence: CASSIYEREGSTEQYF. The CDR3 DNA reads TGTGCCAGTAGTATCTACGAGCGGGAGGGGAGTACCGAGCAGTACTTC. The full variable domain, in which reference TRBV19 and TRBJ2-7 provide the parts outside the CDR3, is DGGITQSPKYLFRKEGQNVTLSCEQNLNHDAMYWYRQDPGQGLRLIYYSQIVNDFQKGDIAEGYSVSREKKESFPLTVTSAQKNPTAFYLCASSIYEREGSTEQYFGPGTRLTVT.

This clone was seen just once. The rearrangement links TRBV5-1 to TRBJ2-1; 9 positions match TRBD2. The CDR3 loop spans 14 amino acids. V lost 1 base to trimming and J lost 6 bases; unmatched junction nucleotides: 2. CDR1 and CDR2 from the germline V gene are SGHRS and YFSETQ. CDR3: CASSLLTSGNEQFF. The CDR3 DNA sequence: TGCGCCAGCAGCTTGTTGACTAGCGGCAATGAGCAGTTCTTC.

This clone was seen just once. The chain uses TRBV28 and TRBJ1-4, with a weak D call TRBD1 (5 bases). This CDR3 contains 15 residues. Trimming removed 4 bases from V and 8 bases from J, with 17 bases in between. From germline, CDR1 is MDHEN and CDR2 SYDVKM. The CDR3 DNA reads as TGTGCCAGCAGTTATCATGGGGGGTCACGGGAAAAACTGTTTTTT. Translating gives CASSYHGGSREKLFF.

The V call is TRBV21-1, the J call TRBJ2-3; TRBD2, the table's D call, was not compared with the DNA. TRBV21-1 is labeled a pseudogene. The CDR3 sequence is 12 residues long. CDR3 loop: CASSKRSDTQYF. CDR3 bases: TGTGCCAGCAGCAAACGGTCGGATACGCAGTATTTT.

The chain couples TRBV7-2 to TRBJ2-1; D uncertain. This CDR3 has 17 residues. V was shortened by 0 bases and J by 0 bases, with 12 bases between the two germline ends. The germline gives CDR1 SGHTA, CDR2 FQGNSA. Here the CDR3 reads CASSLAGLGSSYNEQFF. CDR3 nucleotides: TGTGCCAGCAGCTTAGCTGGTCTAGGAAGCTCCTACAATGAGCAGTTCTTC.

V usage is TRBV30 and J usage is TRBJ2-7; D may be TRBD2 (6 bases). CDR1 is GTSNPN, CDR2 SVGIG, per germline (reference sequence). V was clipped by 0 bases and J by 2 bases, with 11 bases between them. This CDR3 has 14 amino acids. CDR3 in DNA: TGTGCCTGGAGTGTATCGGGAGCTACCTACGAGCAGTACTTC. Protein: CAWSVSGATYEQYF.

This rearrangement joins TRBV10-2 to TRBJ2-7; 9 bases map to TRBD2. J lost 4 bases, V lost 5 bases, and 6 bases had no gene match. The germline gives CDR1 WSHSY, CDR2 SAAADI. This CDR3 contains 14 residues. The CDR3, as DNA: TGCGCCAGCAGTTTAGCGGGAGACCTATACGAGCAGTACTTC. It is translated as CASSLAGDLYEQYF.

This chain joins TRBV9 and TRBJ2-1; 9 bases line up with TRBD2. Trimming removed 2 bases from V and 6 bases from J; junction bases left unmatched: 15. The germline V gene has CDR1 SGDLS and CDR2 YYNGEE. CDR3 size: 18 residues. The CDR3 DNA sequence: TGTGCCAGCAGCGTGGGGCTGGAGGGGACTAGCTTCTCCAATGAGCAGTTCTTC. As protein: CASSVGLEGTSFSNEQFF.

The rearrangement links TRBV10-3 to TRBJ2-3; D perhaps matches TRBD1 (8 bases). In germline, CDR1 is ENHRY, CDR2 SYGVKD. The CDR3 has 16 residues. The V gene lost 5 bases and the J gene lost 0 bases, with 15 bases spanning the gap. The CDR3 DNA sequence: TGTGCCATCAGTAGACAGGGGAGGGTAAGCACAGATACGCAGTATTTT. Residues: CAISRQGRVSTDTQYF.

This clone has more than one count but fewer than ten. The chain carries TRBV27 and TRBJ1-2, with TRBD1 identical over 7 bases. V dropped 3 bases and J dropped 6; count of bases not matched to a gene: 7. Germline loops: CDR1 MNHEY, CDR2 SMNVEV (reference sequence). The CDR3 loop spans 14 amino acids. As DNA, the CDR3 is TGTGCCAGCAGTTTCGAGCAGGGGGACCATGGCTACACCTTC. Translating it yields CASSFEQGDHGYTF.

V gene TRBV5-4 combines with J gene TRBJ1-4; D perhaps matches TRBD1 (5 bases). There are 15 residues in the CDR3. Trimming removed 4 bases at V and 4 bases at J, with 14 bases between. In germline, CDR1 is SGHNT, CDR2 YYREEE (reference sequence). The CDR3 DNA reads TGTGCCAGCAGCCCGAGGGGAGGTGATAATGAAAAACTGTTTTTT. This codes for CASSPRGGDNEKLFF.

The gene calls are TRBV9 and TRBJ2-5, with D hard to call. CDR3 length equals 12 residues. The V and J ends lost 0 bases and 4 bases respectively, with 4 bases between them. Germline V gene data show CDR1 as SGDLS and CDR2 as YYNGEE. CDR3 nucleotides: TGTGCCAGCAGCGTAGCCGGAGAGACCCAGTACTTC. Encoded protein: CASSVAGETQYF.

The chain uses TRBV7-8 and TRBJ2-7, with 12 bases fitting TRBD1. The V and J ends lost 4 bases and 7 bases, in that order; junction bases with no gene match: 11. The length of the CDR3 is 16 residues. Germline CDR1 SGHVS, CDR2 FQNEAQ. The CDR3 region has the DNA TGTGCCAGCAGCTCCACCGGGACAGGGGGCACGGGGGAGCAGTACTTC. It translates to CASSSTGTGGTGEQYF.